This T cell receptor beta chain was observed in a study of cytomegalovirus exposure and HLA in healthy donors. The PCR had 60 Vbeta and 13 Jbeta primers. TCRdb keeps only in-frame clones here, not all; method: immunoSEQ multiplex PCR. Found here are about 200,000 clones, roughly three quarters of them singletons; the top ten hold 1.7%. On this clone: Antigen: not known.

The germline V gene has CDR1 ENHRY and CDR2 SYGVKD. After removal of 11 bases from V and 7 bases from J, the junction contained 11 bases not matched to a gene. The CDR3 sequence is 14 residues long. Study outcomes and limitations: Apart from CMV serostatus, no immune exposure information was available. Later analysis suggested links between common viral pathogens and several top significant clusters.

Sequencing was done on a sample of PBMCs. This TCR was sampled from a middle-aged man in good health and CMV-seronegative. V gene TRBV10-3 combines with J gene TRBJ2-1, with 10 bases aligning to TRBD1. The DNA of the CDR3 is TGTGCCGCCGGGGACCGGGACAGGGGAAATGAGCAGTTCTTC. It encodes CAAGDRDRGNEQFF.